These 16 T cell receptor beta chains originate from one sample sequenced in a study of blood T cell repertoires in COVID-19. Method: immunoSEQ multiplex PCR; TCRdb's copy keeps in-frame clones and lacks some. Among some 250,000 clones, more than 75% were seen once, and the ten largest hold 0.99%. Sequences were obtained from peripheral blood. The source is a woman aged 40 to 50 who had recovered from COVID-19.

The chain uses TRBV24-1 and TRBJ2-3; 9 nucleotides line up with TRBD2. The trim removed 5 bases at V and 0 bases at J, leaving 11 bases unmatched. Looked up from germline, CDR1 is KGHDR and CDR2 is SFDVKD. The CDR3 has 18 residues. The CDR3 protein is CATSGGLGSGSSTDTQYF. Here the CDR3 DNA reads TGTGCCACCAGTGGCGGACTGGGTAGCGGGAGCAGCACAGATACGCAGTATTTT.

This clone was counted once. The V and J genes are TRBV30 and TRBJ2-7; weak D call: TRBD1 (6 bases). Germline V gene sequence: CDR1 GTSNPN, CDR2 SVGIG (reference sequence). Trimming took 1 base from V and 3 from J, leaving 10 bases between them. The CDR3 loop spans 13 amino acids. In nucleotides, the CDR3 is TGTGCCTGGAGTGCCACACAGGGCTACGAGCAGTACGTC. Protein: CAWSATQGYEQYV.

The DNA of the CDR3 is TGTGCCAGCAGCGACGGGAGTGGAAAACTGTTTTTT. Its translation: CASSDGSGKLFF. The chain recombines TRBV3-1 (or the pseudogene TRBV3-2) with TRBJ1-4; D uncertain. Germline lookup yields CDR1 LGHDT and CDR2 YNNKEL (reference sequence). Trimming left V 5 bases short and J 10 bases short, with 11 bases between. This CDR3 has 12 amino acids.

This rearrangement joins TRBV2 to TRBJ1-3, with TRBD1 matching over 7 bases. Unmatched junction bases numbered 5, after V lost 6 bases and J lost 0 bases. CDR1 is SNHLY, CDR2 FYNNEI, per germline. The CDR3 sequence is 15 residues long. The CDR3 region is CASRLTGPSGNTIYF. The CDR3 DNA reads TGTGCCAGCAGGCTGACAGGGCCCTCTGGAAACACCATATATTTT. Combining the CDR3 with reference TRBV2 and TRBJ1-3 gives the whole variable domain EPEVTQTPSHQVTQMGQEVILRCVPISNHLYFYWYRQILGQKVEFLVSFYNNEISEKSEIFDDQFSVERPDGSNFTLKIRSTKLEDSAMYFCASRLTGPSGNTIYFGEGSWLTVV.

V is TRBV10-3 and J is TRBJ1-2; 8 nucleotides match TRBD1. The CDR3 length is 16 residues. Germline-derived CDR1 and CDR2 are ENHRY and SYGVKD. V lost 4 bases to trimming and J lost 0 bases; unmatched junction nucleotides: 7. The CDR3: CAISGGGRGPNYGYTF. The CDR3 coding sequence is TGTGCCATCAGTGGCGGGGGCAGGGGGCCTAACTATGGCTACACCTTC.

This chain links TRBV24-1 with TRBJ2-1, with 8 bases aligning to TRBD2. CDR3 length: 13 amino acids. Looked up from germline, CDR1 is KGHDR and CDR2 is SFDVKD. Trimming at V came to 4 bases and at J to 10 bases, leaving 5 bases not matched to a gene. CDR3 bases: TGTGCCACCAGTGACCCCCCTAGCGGGGAGCAGTTCTTC. Translated, it gives CATSDPPSGEQFF.

The genes are TRBV29-1 and TRBJ1-5; TRBD1 agrees at 7 bases. The trim removed 6 bases at V and 7 bases at J, leaving 6 bases unmatched. Germline V gene data show CDR1 as SQVTM and CDR2 as ANQGSEA. The CDR3 runs 12 residues. The CDR3, as DNA: TGCAGCGTCCGACAGGGAGACCAGCCCCAGCATTTT. This encodes CSVRQGDQPQHF.

The chain links TRBV4-3 to TRBJ2-2; the D gene is possibly TRBD2 (5 bases). Germline CDR1 and CDR2: LGHNA and YSLEER. V lost 4 bases and J lost 6, with 12 bases in between. The CDR3 loop spans 14 amino acids. In DNA form, the CDR3 reads TGCGCCAGCAGCCCACGAGGGCGACCCGGGGAGCTGTTTTTT. Translating gives CASSPRGRPGELFF.

This clone is a singleton in its sample. The chain is built from TRBV28 and TRBJ1-1; TRBD1 aligns across 7 bases. Losses at the gene ends were 8 bases for V and 5 bases for J; bases not matched to a gene: 14. Germline V lookup: CDR1 MDHEN, CDR2 SYDVKM. CDR3 size: 15 residues. CDR3 bases: TGTGCCAGCCCGCCTGGCCCCCAGGGGGAAACTGAAGCTTTCTTT. It encodes CASPPGPQGETEAFF.

The chain employs TRBV4-3 and TRBJ1-2; TRBD1 might be the D (5 bases). Germline values: CDR1 LGHNA, CDR2 YSLEER. Deletions cut 0 bases from V and 2 bases from J, with 16 bases between. This CDR3 is 17 amino acids long. The CDR3 bases are TGCGCCAGCAGCCAAGATCTGGCAGGGTGGGAAAACTATGGCTACACCTTC. Translated: CASSQDLAGWENYGYTF.

This clone was counted between two and nine times. The genes are TRBV4-1 and TRBJ1-1, with 9 bases lining up with TRBD1. This CDR3 comprises 19 residues. After removal of 4 bases from V and 5 bases from J, the junction contained 20 bases not matched to a gene. The germline V gene has CDR1 MGHRA and CDR2 YSYEKL. The CDR3 nucleotides read TGCGCCAGCAGCCGCCCGGGACAGGGCCCTCCACTGGGGTGGACTGAAGCTTTCTTT. Translated, it gives CASSRPGQGPPLGWTEAFF.

This rearrangement joins TRBV7-3 to TRBJ2-1, with a possible D match to TRBD2 (7 bases). Trimming took off 5 bases at V and 8 bases at J, with 19 bases between the two ends. The CDR3 is 15 amino acids. The germline V gene encodes CDR1 SGHTA and CDR2 FQGTGA. The DNA of the CDR3 is TGTGCCAGCAGCCCCAGGGGAGGGCCTGGCGATGAGCAGTTCTTC. Translating it yields CASSPRGGPGDEQFF.

V gene TRBV4-3 combines with J gene TRBJ2-2, with TRBD1 matching 10 bases. The CDR3 consists of 15 residues. The junction had 3 bases not matched to a gene; V was cut back by 3 bases and J by 5 bases. Per the germline V gene, CDR1 is LGHNA and CDR2 is YSLEER. CDR3 loop: CASSHRTGGTGELFF. CDR3 in DNA: TGCGCCAGCAGCCACAGGACAGGGGGAACCGGGGAGCTGTTTTTT.

The DNA for the CDR3 is TGCAGCGTCGAGACAGGGGCGAACACTGAAGCTTTCTTT. It specifies CSVETGANTEAFF. The chain carries TRBV29-1 and TRBJ1-1; 8 bases agree with TRBD1. V lost 6 bases, J lost 1 base, and 4 bases stayed unmatched. CDR1 is SQVTM, CDR2 ANQGSEA, per germline. The CDR3 is 13 residues long. Full variable domain (missing parts from reference TRBV29-1 and TRBJ1-1): SAVISQKPSRDICQRGTSLTIQCQVDSQVTMMFWYRQQPGQSLTLIATANQGSEATYESGFVIDKFPISRPNLTFSTLTVSNMSPEDSSIYLCSVETGANTEAFFGQGTRLTVV.

The chain combines TRBV19 with TRBJ1-2, with D possibly TRBD1 on 6 matching bases. CDR3 length equals 15 residues. With 1 base removed from V and 8 bases from J, the gap between germline ends came to 17 bases. CDR1 is LNHDA, CDR2 SQIVND, per germline (reference sequence). CDR3 region: CASSIAGQSAMGYTF. The CDR3 nucleotides read TGTGCCAGTAGTATAGCTGGACAGAGCGCTATGGGCTACACCTTC.

This clone was observed a single time. The V call is TRBV5-1, the J call TRBJ2-7, with TRBD1 as a possible D gene (6 bases). Germline V lookup: CDR1 SGHRS, CDR2 YFSETQ. The CDR3 is made up of 18 amino acids. V shed 0 bases and J shed 2 bases, with 21 bases lying between them. CDR3 protein: CASSLGPNGAGATYEQYF. CDR3 nucleotides: TGCGCCAGCAGCTTGGGGCCAAACGGGGCAGGGGCAACCTACGAGCAGTACTTC.